This TCR beta chain was captured by sequencing in a study of T-cell reconstitution after alpha-beta-depleted transplantation in children. The germline V gene encodes CDR1 LNHNV and CDR2 YYDKDF (reference sequence). V lost 4 bases and J 6 bases, leaving 15 bases between the germline ends. The CDR3 length is 15 residues. This clonotype was detected a few times. The antigen is undetermined. The study's findings and limits: Certain patients had high TCRbeta diversity at day 60, and it came from recipient T cells and thymic progenitors that survived. Diversity and T-cell counts at one year after transplant derived mostly from new T cells. Approximately two months post-transplant, alpha-beta T cells reportedly originated from several hundred expanded graft clones.

The authors prepared the TCRbeta library with unique molecular identifiers. TCRdb independently ran MiXCR on the PCR reads; one entry per CDR3 protein. The data show 700,000 to 850,000 distinct CDR3 sequences, around 17% seen once. This TCR was sampled from a male patient aged 5 to 17 who had a stem cell transplant for acute lymphoblastic leukemia, so the T cells may come from the graft donor. The rearrangement joins TRBV15 to TRBJ2-2, with D perhaps matching TRBD2 (5 bases). The sample was PBMCs, mostly from graft donor cells, taken 360 days after TCRalphabeta/CD19-depleted stem cell transplant. The CDR3 reads CATSIARSGPGELFF. DNA for the CDR3: TGTGCCACCAGCATTGCGCGGAGCGGTCCCGGGGAGCTGTTTTTT.